This T cell receptor beta chain was documented in a study of shared clonotypes between healthy human individuals. Produced via immunoSEQ multiplex PCR; TCRdb's table is partial and in-frame only. This table holds around 99,000 clones, 60% to 75% found once. Germline CDR1 reads SGHRS; CDR2 reads YFSETQ. Deletions cut 3 bases from V and 4 bases from J, with 9 bases between. The length of the CDR3 is 13 residues. The sequence derives from a man aged 25 to 45 in good health. Sequences were obtained from memory CD8+ T cells sorted from blood. Indicated subset: CD45RO+ cells pooled with CCR7-negative TemRA cells. The V and J genes are TRBV5-1 and TRBJ2-3; D perhaps matches TRBD2 (6 bases). The CDR3 DNA follows: TGCGCCAGCAGCTGGAGGGACCCAGATACGCAGTATTTT. Its translation is CASSWRDPDTQYF. Using reference TRBV5-1 and TRBJ2-3 for the parts outside the CDR3, the full variable domain is KAGVTQTPRYLIKTRGQQVTLSCSPISGHRSVSWYQQTPGQGLQFLFEYFSETQRNKGNFPGRFSGRQFSNSRSEMNVSTLELGDSALYLCASSWRDPDTQYFGPGTRLTVL.